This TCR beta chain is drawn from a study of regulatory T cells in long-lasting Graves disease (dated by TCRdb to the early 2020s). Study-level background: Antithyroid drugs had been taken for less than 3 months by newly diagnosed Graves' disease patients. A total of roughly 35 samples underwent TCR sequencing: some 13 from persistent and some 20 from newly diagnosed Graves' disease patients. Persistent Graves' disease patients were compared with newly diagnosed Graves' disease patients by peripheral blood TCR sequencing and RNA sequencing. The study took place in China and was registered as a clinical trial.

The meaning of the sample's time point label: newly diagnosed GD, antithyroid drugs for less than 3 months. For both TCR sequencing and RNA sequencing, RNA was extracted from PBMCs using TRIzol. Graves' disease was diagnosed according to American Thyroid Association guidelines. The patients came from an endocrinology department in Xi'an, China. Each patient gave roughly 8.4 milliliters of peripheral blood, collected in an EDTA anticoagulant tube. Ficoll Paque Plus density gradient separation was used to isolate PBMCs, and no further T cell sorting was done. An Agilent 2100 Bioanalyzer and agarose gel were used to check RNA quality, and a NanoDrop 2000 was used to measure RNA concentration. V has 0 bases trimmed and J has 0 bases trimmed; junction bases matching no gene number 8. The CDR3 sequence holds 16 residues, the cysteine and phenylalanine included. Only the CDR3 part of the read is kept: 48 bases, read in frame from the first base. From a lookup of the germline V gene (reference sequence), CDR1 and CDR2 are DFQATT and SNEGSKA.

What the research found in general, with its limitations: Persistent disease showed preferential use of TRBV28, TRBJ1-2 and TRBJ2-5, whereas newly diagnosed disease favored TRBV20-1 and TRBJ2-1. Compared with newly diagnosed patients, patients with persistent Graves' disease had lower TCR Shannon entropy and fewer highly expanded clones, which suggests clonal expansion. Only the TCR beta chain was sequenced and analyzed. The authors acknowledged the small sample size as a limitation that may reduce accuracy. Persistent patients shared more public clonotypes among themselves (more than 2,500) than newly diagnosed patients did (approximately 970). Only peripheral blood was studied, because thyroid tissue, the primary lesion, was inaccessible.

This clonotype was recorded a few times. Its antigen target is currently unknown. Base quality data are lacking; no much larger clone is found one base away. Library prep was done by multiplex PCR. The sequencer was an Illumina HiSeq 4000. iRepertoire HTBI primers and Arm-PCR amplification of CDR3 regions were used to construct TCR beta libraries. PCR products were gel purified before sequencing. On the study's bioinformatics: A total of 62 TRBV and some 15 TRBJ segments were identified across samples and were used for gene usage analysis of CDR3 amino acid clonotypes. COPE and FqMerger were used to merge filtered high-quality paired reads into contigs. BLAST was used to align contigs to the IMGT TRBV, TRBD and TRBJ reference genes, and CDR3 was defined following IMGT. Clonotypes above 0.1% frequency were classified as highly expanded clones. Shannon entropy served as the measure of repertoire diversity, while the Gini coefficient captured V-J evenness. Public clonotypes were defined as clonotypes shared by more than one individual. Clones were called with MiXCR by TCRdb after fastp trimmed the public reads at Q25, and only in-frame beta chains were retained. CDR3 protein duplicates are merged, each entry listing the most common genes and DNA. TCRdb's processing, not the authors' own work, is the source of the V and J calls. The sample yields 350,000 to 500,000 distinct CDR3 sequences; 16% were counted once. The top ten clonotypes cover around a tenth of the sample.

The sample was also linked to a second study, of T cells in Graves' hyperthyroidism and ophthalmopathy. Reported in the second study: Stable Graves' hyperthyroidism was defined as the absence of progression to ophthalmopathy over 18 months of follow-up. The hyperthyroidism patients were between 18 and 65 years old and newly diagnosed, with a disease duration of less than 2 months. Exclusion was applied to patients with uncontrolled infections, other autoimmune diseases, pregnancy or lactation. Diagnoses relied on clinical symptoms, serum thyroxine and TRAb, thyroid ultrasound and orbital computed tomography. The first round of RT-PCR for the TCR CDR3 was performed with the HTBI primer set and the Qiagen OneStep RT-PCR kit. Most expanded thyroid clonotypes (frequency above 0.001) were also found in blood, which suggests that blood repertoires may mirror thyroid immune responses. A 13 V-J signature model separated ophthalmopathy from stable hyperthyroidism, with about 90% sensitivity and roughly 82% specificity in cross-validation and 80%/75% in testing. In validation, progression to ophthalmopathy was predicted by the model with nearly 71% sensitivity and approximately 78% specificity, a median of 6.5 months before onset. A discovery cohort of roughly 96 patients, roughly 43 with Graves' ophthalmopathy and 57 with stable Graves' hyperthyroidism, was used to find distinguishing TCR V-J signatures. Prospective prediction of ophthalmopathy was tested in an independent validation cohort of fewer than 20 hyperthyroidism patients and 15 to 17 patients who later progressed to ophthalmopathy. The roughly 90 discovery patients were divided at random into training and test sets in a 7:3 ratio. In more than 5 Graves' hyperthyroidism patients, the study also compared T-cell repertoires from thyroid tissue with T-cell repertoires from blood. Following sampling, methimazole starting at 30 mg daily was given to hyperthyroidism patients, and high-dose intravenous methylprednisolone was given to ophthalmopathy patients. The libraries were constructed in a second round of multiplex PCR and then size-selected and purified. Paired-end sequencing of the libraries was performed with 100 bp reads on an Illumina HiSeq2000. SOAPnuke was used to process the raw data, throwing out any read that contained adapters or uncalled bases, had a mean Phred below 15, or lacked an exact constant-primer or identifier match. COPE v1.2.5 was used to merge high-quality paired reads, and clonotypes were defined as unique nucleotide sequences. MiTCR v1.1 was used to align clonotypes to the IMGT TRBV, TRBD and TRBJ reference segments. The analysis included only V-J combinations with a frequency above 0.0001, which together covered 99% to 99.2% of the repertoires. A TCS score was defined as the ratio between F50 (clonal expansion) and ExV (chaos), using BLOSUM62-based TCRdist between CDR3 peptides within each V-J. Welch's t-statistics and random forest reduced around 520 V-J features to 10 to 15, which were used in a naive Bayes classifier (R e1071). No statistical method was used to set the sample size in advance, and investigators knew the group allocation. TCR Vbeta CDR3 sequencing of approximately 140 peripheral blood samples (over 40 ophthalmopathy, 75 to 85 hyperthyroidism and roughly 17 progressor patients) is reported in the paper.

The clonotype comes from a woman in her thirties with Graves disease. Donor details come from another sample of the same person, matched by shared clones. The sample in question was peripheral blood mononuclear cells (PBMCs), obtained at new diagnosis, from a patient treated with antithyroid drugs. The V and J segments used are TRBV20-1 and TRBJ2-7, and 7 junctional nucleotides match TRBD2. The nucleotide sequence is TGCAGTGCTAGAGATTGGCAAGCGGGGAGCTCCTACGAGCAGTACTTC. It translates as CSARDWQAGSSYEQYF.